What follows is one T cell receptor beta chain and its context. This specimen comes from a study of T cell responses to AZD1222 COVID-19 vaccine. The CDR3 totals 15 residues. V was clipped by 0 bases and J by 7 bases, with 13 bases between them. CDR1 and CDR2 (germline): MGHDK, SYGVNS. Repertoires were generated with immunoSEQ multiplex PCR, while TCRdb's copy carries only in-frame clones and drops some. This sample has about 53,000 clones, with approximately 84% found just once. The receptor was isolated from an adult in good health. This chain joins TRBV25-1 and TRBJ1-5; no clear D. Source: peripheral blood, taken on day 0 of AZD1222 vaccination. For the CDR3, the DNA is TGTGCCAGCAGTGAATATGGAGGGCCCAACCAGCCCCAGCATTTT. Amino acid sequence: CASSEYGGPNQPQHF.